This T cell receptor (beta chain) originates from a study of blood T cell repertoires in COVID-19. Only a few counts were recorded for this clone. This table comes from immunoSEQ multiplex PCR, and its TCRdb copy is limited to in-frame clones, with some not included. The sample holds roughly 260,000 clones, approximately 86% seen once. The CDR3 has 16 amino acids. The germline V gene encodes CDR1 MNHNS and CDR2 SASEGT. V was pared by 3 bases and J by 6 bases, with 12 bases of the junction left unmatched. The source of this sequence is a woman between 18 and 30 years old with acute or convalescent COVID-19. The material sequenced was peripheral blood. This chain connects TRBV6-1 to TRBJ1-1, with TRBD1 matching 8 bases. The CDR3, as DNA: TGTGCCAGCAGTGAGGGAGGGATAACAGGGGGGGCTGAAGCTTTCTTT. It translates to CASSEGGITGGAEAFF.